The present T cell receptor (beta chain) was sequenced within a study of blood T cells in healthy people across ages. Study at large: Capturing about one barcoded beta molecule per two T cells was achieved by template switching.

V shed 10 bases and J shed 3 bases, with 22 bases lying between them. The length of the CDR3 is 16 residues. Germline V CDR1 and CDR2: ENHRY, SYGVKD. Alongside a J-beta primer mix, a sample-barcoded 5' primer served in a second PCR lasting roughly 7 to 11 cycles. TCRdb itself ran the 5' RACE reads through MiXCR, one entry per CDR3 protein. The sample contains about 1,500,000 distinct CDR3 sequences, 42% of which appear only once. This clonotype was counted between two and nine times. Material for sequencing was blood. The rearrangement joins TRBV10-3 to TRBJ1-5, with D uncertain. This clonotype was sampled from a woman between 18 and 30 years old in good health. The CDR3: CATKRDTTGNNQPQHF. The CDR3, as DNA: TGTGCCACCAAGAGAGACACGACGGGAAACAATCAGCCCCAGCATTTT.